This T cell receptor beta chain was recovered during a study of CD8+ T cells in alopecia areata. Study summary: Treatment with tofacitinib (6 to 18 months) was followed by 6 months off drug. Broader study findings: Clonality exceeded that of normal scalp in lesional scalp, most notably in alopecia totalis/universalis. Mice gave a clearer picture of TCR sharing than patients did, possibly for HLA-related reasons.

RNA extraction and reverse transcription yielded cDNA as sequencing template. Libraries were prepared by immunoSEQ multiplex PCR; TCRdb keeps only in-frame clonotypes and omits some of them. The table includes 150,000 or so clones, more than 40% detected once. As for this clone: Its antigen is as yet unknown.

CDR3 length: 12 amino acids. Trimming cost V 6 bases and J 1 base, with 9 bases left between them. Germline loops: CDR1 GTSNPN, CDR2 SVGIG (reference sequence). Sequences were obtained from CD4+ T cells sorted from blood. The TCR originated in a human donor with alopecia areata. The chain combines TRBV30 with TRBJ1-1; maybe TRBD1 (6 bases). The chain's CDR3 is CACLDRNTEAFF. The CDR3 coding sequence is TGTGCCTGCCTGGACAGGAACACTGAAGCTTTCTTT.